Below, 2 T cell receptor beta chains from the same sample are listed, as sequenced in a study of T-cell reconstitution after alpha-beta-depleted transplantation in children. Unique molecular identifiers tagged the TCRbeta library. Each CDR3 protein gets one entry after TCRdb re-called the PCR reads with MiXCR. Found here are hundreds of thousands of distinct CDR3 sequences, around 20% of them singletons; the top ten hold 3.3%. The sample here was PBMCs from the stem cell graft donor, taken from the stem cell graft. The receptors derive from a human donor who donated a stem cell graft to a child with acute lymphoblastic leukemia.

V and J are TRBV10-3 and TRBJ2-3; 7 nucleotides line up with TRBD1. The J segment lost 0 bases and the V segment lost 8 bases, leaving 2 bases of the junction unmatched. The CDR3 runs to 13 residues. Germline V gives CDR1 ENHRY, CDR2 SYGVKD. The CDR3 DNA reads as TGTGCCATCGGACAGGTTAGCACAGATACGCAGTATTTT. Amino acids: CAIGQVSTDTQYF.

The chain recombines TRBV12-3 or TRBV12-4 with TRBJ2-6, with TRBD1 identical over 11 bases. This CDR3 has 13 amino acids. V lost 6 bases to trimming and J lost 13 bases; unmatched junction nucleotides: 5. The chain's CDR3 is CASRRTGGVVLTF. For the CDR3, the DNA is TGTGCCAGCAGAAGGACAGGGGGCGTTGTCCTGACTTTC.